These 25 T cell receptor beta chains originate from one sample sequenced in a study of cytotoxic CD8 clonotypes in ibrutinib-treated CLL. This table comes from immunoSEQ multiplex PCR, and its TCRdb copy is limited to in-frame clones, with some not included. This table has around 20,000 clones, about 75% appearing once. The material was PBMCs, obtained before ibrutinib treatment. These receptor sequences come from a human donor with chronic lymphocytic leukemia.

J is TRBJ1-4 and V is TRBV15; no reliable D call. From germline, CDR1 is LNHNV and CDR2 YYDKDF (reference sequence). Trimming shortened V by 1 base and J by 8 bases, and 8 bases separated the two germline ends. This CDR3 is built from 13 residues. The CDR3 protein is CATSRGLEEKLFF. In DNA form, the CDR3 reads TGTGCCACCAGCAGAGGCCTAGAGGAAAAACTGTTTTTT. The complete variable domain, with remaining parts taken from reference TRBV15 and TRBJ1-4, reads DAMVIQNPRYQVTQFGKPVTLSCSQTLNHNVMYWYQQKSSQAPKLLFHYYDKDFNNEADTPDNFQSRRPNTSFCFLDIRSPGLGDTAMYLCATSRGLEEKLFFGSGTQLSVL.

The chain combines TRBV11-2 with TRBJ2-2; D ambiguous. V was clipped by 6 bases and J by 7 bases, with 9 bases between them. The germline V gene encodes CDR1 SGHAT and CDR2 FQNNGV. The CDR3 consists of 12 residues. CDR3 in DNA: TGTGCCAGCAGACCCCACCACGGGGAGCTGTTTTTT. Protein product: CASRPHHGELFF.

This clone appeared once. CDR3 sequence: CASSQGAQTGQGTEAFF. For the CDR3, the DNA is TGCGCCAGCAGCCAAGGCGCCCAAACGGGACAGGGCACTGAAGCTTTCTTT. The gene calls are TRBV4-1 and TRBJ1-1, with 9 bases fitting TRBD1. The CDR3 consists of 17 residues. Germline values: CDR1 MGHRA, CDR2 YSYEKL. The V and J ends lost 1 base and 4 bases, in that order; junction bases with no gene match: 10.

There are a few counts of this clone. The chain recombines TRBV5-4 with TRBJ1-2; D uncertain. The V gene's germline CDR1 is SGHNT and CDR2 YYREEE (reference sequence). This CDR3 has 14 amino acids. The V gene lost 0 bases and the J gene lost 6 bases, with 12 bases spanning the gap. CDR3 coding DNA: TGTGCCAGCAGCTTGGCCTTGCCCCGGGATGGCTACACCTTC. Encoded protein: CASSLALPRDGYTF.

This rearrangement joins TRBV7-9 to TRBJ1-1; 8 positions agree with TRBD1. The CDR3 consists of 14 residues. Germline V lookup: CDR1 SEHNR, CDR2 FQNEAQ (reference sequence). V trimming: 1 base; J trimming: 7 bases; junction bases outside the gene matches: 5. The CDR3 sequence: CASSLGDRPHEAFF. CDR3 nucleotides: TGTGCCAGCAGCTTAGGGGACAGGCCCCATGAAGCTTTCTTT.

This rearrangement joins TRBV4-2 to TRBJ2-1; TRBD2 matches at 7 bases. J lost 9 bases, V lost 4 bases, and 6 bases had no gene match. Germline assignment: CDR1 LGHNA and CDR2 YNFKEQ. The CDR3 is 13 residues long. The CDR3 region is CASSPAGTTEQFF. CDR3 coding DNA: TGTGCCAGCAGCCCAGCCGGGACTACTGAGCAGTTCTTC.

This clone was observed once. V is TRBV27 and J is TRBJ2-5, with D perhaps TRBD2 (7 bases). The CDR3 consists of 15 residues. Germline V lookup: CDR1 MNHEY, CDR2 SMNVEV (reference sequence). With 7 bases removed from V and 5 bases from J, the gap between germline ends came to 20 bases. The CDR3 spells CASTSLGGGGETQYF. The CDR3 nucleotides read TGTGCCAGCACCTCCCTGGGGGGGGGCGGGGAGACCCAGTACTTC.

The chain carries TRBV6-5 and TRBJ1-1, with D perhaps TRBD1 (5 bases). CDR3 length equals 11 residues. Germline V lookup: CDR1 MNHEY, CDR2 SVGAGI. Trimming removed 10 bases at V and 3 bases at J, with 9 bases between. CDR3 sequence reads: CATQGYTEAFF. CDR3 in DNA: TGTGCCACCCAGGGATACACTGAAGCTTTCTTT.

In this sample, this clone turned up a few times. The chain links TRBV9 to TRBJ2-2; 8 bases are shared with TRBD2. The junction had 4 bases not matched to a gene; V was cut back by 5 bases and J by 4 bases. CDR1 is SGDLS and CDR2 is YYNGEE in the germline V gene. CDR3 length: 14 amino acids. The CDR3 loop reads CASRGAGVTGELFF. As DNA, the CDR3 is TGTGCCAGCAGGGGAGCGGGAGTCACCGGGGAGCTGTTTTTT.

The V and J genes are TRBV6-1 and TRBJ1-6; D is unclear. The V end lost 3 bases, the J end lost 7 bases, and 10 bases lay between the germline ends. CDR3 length equals 14 residues. The germline V gene encodes CDR1 MNHNS and CDR2 SASEGT. CDR3 amino acids: CASSDIVGNSPLHF. The CDR3 region has the DNA TGTGCCAGCAGTGATATTGTGGGGAATTCACCCCTCCACTTT.

The gene calls are TRBV6-1 and TRBJ2-7, with D possibly matching TRBD2 (6 bases). In germline, CDR1 is MNHNS, CDR2 SASEGT. This CDR3 is 14 amino acids long. Between the trimmed V and J ends, which lost 8 bases and 1 base, there was a span of 15 bases. CDR3 coding DNA: TGTGCCAGCGCCGAGGGCGGGAATTCCTACGAGCAGTACTTC. Translated: CASAEGGNSYEQYF.

The rearrangement joins TRBV7-9 to TRBJ1-2; D remains ambiguous. Germline loops: CDR1 SEHNR, CDR2 FQNEAQ (reference sequence). The CDR3 runs 13 residues. Trimming stripped 2 bases from V and 12 bases from J, with 16 bases between. This CDR3 reads CASSLYLDHGNTF. For the CDR3, the DNA is TGTGCCAGCAGCTTATATCTCGACCACGGAAACACCTTC.

This sequence joins TRBV11-1 and TRBJ2-1, with 10 bases fitting TRBD1. V shed 5 bases, J shed 10 bases, and the junction held 11 bases outside the gene matches. The CDR3 has 15 residues. Germline lookup yields CDR1 SGHAT and CDR2 FQDESV (reference sequence). CDR3 protein: CASSQDRGGIKEQFF. The CDR3, as DNA: TGTGCCAGCAGCCAGGACAGGGGGGGAATTAAAGAGCAGTTCTTC.

The table lists this clone with a few counts. This sequence joins TRBV19 and TRBJ1-5; TRBD1 agrees at 7 bases. CDR1 is LNHDA and CDR2 is SQIVND in the germline V gene (reference sequence). The V gene end was trimmed by 8 bases and the J gene end by 0 bases; junction bases not matched to a gene: 7. This CDR3 is built from 15 residues. The CDR3 here is CASRTGTASNQPQHF. The DNA for the CDR3 is TGTGCCAGTCGTACCGGGACAGCTAGCAATCAGCCCCAGCATTTT.

V is TRBV9 and J is TRBJ2-2; either TRBD1 or TRBD2 may fit D (6 bases each). From germline, CDR1 is SGDLS and CDR2 YYNGEE. The germline V and J ends were trimmed by 4 bases and 3 bases, with 16 bases remaining between them. The CDR3 runs 16 residues. In nucleotides, the CDR3 is TGTGCCAGCAGCCCCGACTTCCGGGGGCACACCGGGGAGCTGTTTTTT. As protein: CASSPDFRGHTGELFF.

V is TRBV5-1 and J is TRBJ1-4; 7 bases map to TRBD1. Germline V gene lookup returns CDR1 SGHRS and CDR2 YFSETQ. This CDR3 comprises 14 residues. V shed 3 bases, J shed 7 bases, and the junction held 6 bases outside the gene matches. CDR3 amino acids: CASSSTGRGEKLFF. DNA of the CDR3: TGCGCCAGCAGCTCGACAGGGAGGGGTGAAAAACTGTTTTTT.

V is TRBV6-1 and J is TRBJ2-5, with a weak D call TRBD1 (5 bases). The CDR3 has 14 residues. V dropped 4 bases and J dropped 1 base, with 10 bases sitting between them. The germline V gene encodes CDR1 MNHNS and CDR2 SASEGT. The CDR3 protein is CASSAWTSQETQYF. DNA of the CDR3: TGTGCCAGCAGTGCCTGGACATCCCAAGAGACCCAGTACTTC.

V and J are TRBV29-1 and TRBJ1-2; 7 bases are a match to TRBD1. The CDR3 loop spans 15 amino acids. The trim removed 5 bases at V and 0 bases at J, leaving 9 bases unmatched. Per the germline V gene, CDR1 is SQVTM and CDR2 is ANQGSEA. This CDR3 is CSVLPTGVANYGYTF. CDR3 coding DNA: TGCAGCGTTCTACCTACAGGGGTAGCTAACTATGGCTACACCTTC.

The gene calls are TRBV30 and TRBJ1-2; 7 positions agree with TRBD1. Germline V gene lookup returns CDR1 GTSNPN and CDR2 SVGIG (reference sequence). This CDR3 is 12 amino acids long. The ends lost 4 bases at V and 6 bases at J; junction bases unmatched: 5. CDR3 bases: TGTGCCTGGAAAGGGGGCGGCGATGGCTACACCTTC. Translation gives CAWKGGGDGYTF.

This clone was seen once. The rearrangement links TRBV5-1 to TRBJ1-1; TRBD1 agrees at 11 bases. The CDR3 is made up of 14 amino acids. V gave up 4 bases and J gave up 4 bases; unmatched junction bases: 3. CDR1 and CDR2 (germline): SGHRS, YFSETQ. The CDR3 sequence is CASSPGTGGTEAFF. The CDR3 nucleotides read TGCGCCAGCAGCCCTGGGACAGGGGGCACTGAAGCTTTCTTT.

The genes are TRBV28 and TRBJ1-1, with 7 bases lining up with TRBD1. Trimming cost V 5 bases and J 4 bases; bases outside gene matches: 4. Germline lookup yields CDR1 MDHEN and CDR2 SYDVKM. CDR3 length equals 13 residues. The CDR3, as DNA: TGTGCCAGCAGTCGGGACAGCCTCACTGAAGCTTTCTTT. Amino acids: CASSRDSLTEAFF.

This rearrangement joins TRBV11-2 to TRBJ2-7; D may be TRBD2 (5 bases). V was shortened by 3 bases and J by 5 bases, with 11 bases between the two germline ends. The CDR3 sequence is 13 residues long. Germline CDR1 SGHAT, CDR2 FQNNGV. In nucleotides, the CDR3 is TGTGCCAGCAGCTTCGGGGTTGGAGACGAGCAGTACTTC. Translation gives CASSFGVGDEQYF.

For the CDR3, the DNA is TGTGCCAGCAGGGTTTCGGCTAGCGGGGGGGCCAGAAATGAGCAGTTCTTC. Protein sequence: CASRVSASGGARNEQFF. The chain is built from TRBV5-6 and TRBJ2-1; the match to TRBD2 covers 12 bases. This CDR3 contains 17 residues. The germline CDR1 and CDR2 sequences are SGHDT and YYEEEE. The junction had 13 bases not matched to a gene; V was cut back by 5 bases and J by 7 bases.

The chain has TRBV7-8 and TRBJ2-5; 8 nucleotides align to TRBD2. Germline V gene data show CDR1 as SGHVS and CDR2 as FQNEAQ. V lost 4 bases to trimming and J lost 4 bases; unmatched junction nucleotides: 11. There are 16 residues in the CDR3. Written as DNA, the CDR3 is TGTGCCAGCAGCTCCACCGCGGGGGGACCGGCAGAGACCCAGTACTTC. Amino acid sequence: CASSSTAGGPAETQYF.

This clone was seen more than once but under ten times. This chain links TRBV4-2 with TRBJ2-5; 7 bases match TRBD2. Germline CDR1 and CDR2: LGHNA and YNFKEQ. V lost 0 bases and J lost 3; bases outside the gene matches: 4. There are 15 residues in the CDR3. CDR3 DNA: TGTGCCAGCAGCCAAGATGCGCGGGGGAAAGAGACCCAGTACTTC. Its protein is CASSQDARGKETQYF.